The 15 T cell receptor beta chains given below trace back to one sample, sequenced in a study of Ad26.COV2.S vaccination and SARS-CoV-2 variants. Treatment noted: roughly 18 received Ad26.COV2.S at low or high dose, single or two shots; roughly 5 received placebo; per-sample allocation not given. On day 63 after the first injection, vaccine and placebo recipients gave samples. Produced via immunoSEQ multiplex PCR; TCRdb's table is partial and in-frame only. This sample has fewer than 400,000 clones, with around four fifths found just once. The sample was peripheral blood, taken in a trial of Ad26.COV2.S vaccine versus placebo. These TCRs come from a person between 18 and 65 years old who received the Ad26.COV2.S COVID-19 vaccine or a placebo.

The CDR3 sequence is CASSLLGWGTEAFF. The DNA for the CDR3 is TGTGCCAGCAGCTTGTTGGGTTGGGGCACTGAAGCTTTCTTT. The chain carries TRBV5-6 and TRBJ1-1; D unresolved. This CDR3 spans 14 amino acids. Trimming took off 1 base at V and 4 bases at J, with 11 bases between the two ends. Germline assignment: CDR1 SGHDT and CDR2 YYEEEE.

The rearrangement uses TRBV10-3 and TRBJ2-3; 10 positions agree with TRBD2. With 6 bases clipped from V and 7 bases from J, the junction kept 10 bases outside the gene matches. This CDR3 comprises 15 residues. CDR1 ENHRY and CDR2 SYGVKD come from the germline V gene. The chain's CDR3 is CAISGSGTSENTQYF. In nucleotides, the CDR3 is TGTGCCATCAGCGGTTCGGGGACTAGCGAAAATACGCAGTATTTT.

The V and J genes are TRBV3-1 (or the pseudogene TRBV3-2) and TRBJ2-2; D is undetermined. CDR3 length: 15 amino acids. Trimming left V 2 bases short and J 1 base short, with 8 bases between. Per the germline V gene, CDR1 is LGHDT and CDR2 is YNNKEL (reference sequence). The CDR3 sequence: CASSQFAENTGELFF. CDR3 DNA sequence: TGTGCCAGCAGCCAATTCGCGGAGAACACCGGGGAGCTGTTTTTT.

The rearrangement joins TRBV3-1 (or the pseudogene TRBV3-2) to TRBJ1-2; 10 bases map to TRBD1. The CDR3 loop spans 14 amino acids. Germline assignment: CDR1 LGHDT and CDR2 YNNKEL (reference sequence). V dropped 5 bases and J dropped 7; count of bases not matched to a gene: 7. CDR3 in DNA: TGTGCCAGCAGCAGACAGGGGGCCGGGGGTGGCTACACCTTC. Protein product: CASSRQGAGGGYTF.

This clone was found a few times. This CDR3 is CASSLSGSTGELFF. The CDR3 DNA follows: TGCGCCAGCAGCTTGTCCGGCAGCACCGGGGAGCTGTTTTTT. The rearrangement uses TRBV5-1 and TRBJ2-2; D unclear. This CDR3 has 14 residues. Trimming removed 1 base at V and 4 bases at J, with 8 bases between. CDR1 is SGHRS, CDR2 YFSETQ, per germline. The full variable domain, with the rest looked up from reference TRBV5-1 and TRBJ2-2, is KAGVTQTPRYLIKTRGQQVTLSCSPISGHRSVSWYQQTPGQGLQFLFEYFSETQRNKGNFPGRFSGRQFSNSRSEMNVSTLELGDSALYLCASSLSGSTGELFFGEGSRLTVL.

The V gene is TRBV2, the J gene TRBJ1-1; the D is unclear. This CDR3 spans 14 amino acids. CDR1 and CDR2 from the germline V gene are SNHLY and FYNNEI. V dropped 4 bases and J dropped 1 base, with 10 bases sitting between them. The CDR3 region has the DNA TGTGCCAGCAGTGTACCCAGTACGAACACTGAAGCTTTCTTT. Protein product: CASSVPSTNTEAFF.

This clone appeared once. This chain joins TRBV5-1 and TRBJ2-7, with D possibly TRBD1 on 5 matching bases. CDR3 length: 13 residues. Germline loops: CDR1 SGHRS, CDR2 YFSETQ. The ends were cut back, 7 bases at V and 3 bases at J, with 14 bases in the middle. The CDR3 DNA sequence: TGCGCCAGCTGCCCCCAGGGAAACTACGAGCAGTACTTC. Its protein is CASCPQGNYEQYF.

The chain carries TRBV24-1 and TRBJ2-5; 7 bases are shared with TRBD1. The CDR3 covers 15 residues. The germline CDR1 and CDR2 sequences are KGHDR and SFDVKD. With 9 bases clipped from V and 2 bases from J, the junction kept 11 bases outside the gene matches. CDR3 sequence (DNA): TGTGCCACCTCCACCCTGACAGGGTATCAAGAGACCCAGTACTTC. Its protein is CATSTLTGYQETQYF.

This clone was seen only once. The chain joins TRBV15 to TRBJ1-3; D is uncertain. Germline values: CDR1 LNHNV, CDR2 YYDKDF (reference sequence). CDR3 length: 17 amino acids. V was trimmed by 4 bases and J by 2 bases, leaving 18 bases between them. The DNA of the CDR3 is TGTGCCACCAGCAAGAGGATAGGTTTCGGAACTGGAAACACCATATATTTT. This encodes CATSKRIGFGTGNTIYF.

V gene TRBV7-9 combines with J gene TRBJ2-7; D unresolved. CDR3 size: 11 residues. Germline V gives CDR1 SEHNR, CDR2 FQNEAQ (reference sequence). V was shortened by 4 bases and J by 3 bases, with 4 bases between the two germline ends. CDR3 sequence reads: CASSYHYEQYF. Written as DNA, the CDR3 is TGTGCCAGCAGCTACCACTACGAGCAGTACTTC.

The chain joins TRBV5-1 to TRBJ1-2; 9 bases agree with TRBD1. The length of the CDR3 is 16 residues. CDR1 and CDR2 from the germline V gene are SGHRS and YFSETQ. Trimming removed 4 bases from V and 0 bases from J; junction bases left unmatched: 7. Here the CDR3 reads CASSPRQGEANYGYTF. CDR3 sequence (DNA): TGCGCCAGCAGCCCCCGACAGGGGGAAGCTAACTATGGCTACACCTTC. The entire variable domain, with the rest obtained from reference TRBV5-1 and TRBJ1-2, is as follows: KAGVTQTPRYLIKTRGQQVTLSCSPISGHRSVSWYQQTPGQGLQFLFEYFSETQRNKGNFPGRFSGRQFSNSRSEMNVSTLELGDSALYLCASSPRQGEANYGYTFGSGTRLTVV.

This chain links TRBV7-2 with TRBJ2-7; TRBD2 matches at 9 bases. This CDR3 is built from 15 residues. The ends lost 8 bases at V and 0 bases at J; junction bases unmatched: 8. The germline CDR1 and CDR2 sequences are SGHTA and FQGNSA. CDR3 in DNA: TGTGCCAGCCGCGGGGGGGCCTCCCTCTCCTACGAGCAGTACTTC. It is translated as CASRGGASLSYEQYF.

The V and J genes are TRBV7-9 and TRBJ2-3; D remains ambiguous. Deletions cut 2 bases from V and 6 bases from J, with 18 bases between. This CDR3 spans 16 amino acids. CDR1 is SEHNR, CDR2 FQNEAQ, per germline (reference sequence). Here the CDR3 reads CASSLLTDPGRDTQYF. The CDR3 DNA follows: TGTGCCAGCAGCTTACTCACGGACCCGGGTCGGGATACGCAGTATTTT.

This rearrangement joins TRBV11-2 to TRBJ2-4; 11 bases fit TRBD2. CDR3 size: 15 residues. V lost 1 base and J lost 6; bases outside the gene matches: 2. Per germline, CDR1 SGHAT and CDR2 FQNNGV. The CDR3: CASSLAGLAGNIQYF. The CDR3 DNA is TGTGCCAGCAGCTTAGCTGGACTAGCGGGAAACATTCAGTACTTC. The entire variable domain, with the rest obtained from reference TRBV11-2 and TRBJ2-4, is as follows: EAGVAQSPRYKIIEKRQSVAFWCNPISGHATLYWYQQILGQGPKLLIQFQNNGVVDDSQLPKDRFSAERLKGVDSTLKIQPAKLEDSAVYLCASSLAGLAGNIQYFGAGTRLSVL.

The genes are TRBV18 and TRBJ2-2; possibly TRBD1 for D (5 bases). CDR1 is KGHSH, CDR2 LQKENI, per germline. V was trimmed by 2 bases and J by 4 bases, leaving 8 bases between them. This CDR3 has 14 residues. CDR3 region: CASSPGAVTGELFF. In DNA, the CDR3 is TGTGCCAGCTCACCAGGGGCCGTCACCGGGGAGCTGTTTTTT.